Each of the 3 T cell receptor beta chains below was sequenced from the same sample in a study of blood T cells in healthy people across ages. A second roughly 6 to 12 cycle PCR used barcoded and J-beta primers. TCRdb reprocessed the 5' RACE reads via MiXCR and lists one record per CDR3 protein. Among approximately 400,000 distinct CDR3 sequences listed, about 55% were seen once. Material for sequencing was blood. All receptors come from a man aged 55-75 years in good health.

The gene calls are TRBV28 and TRBJ1-2; no definite D call. V lost 2 bases and J lost 5, with 9 bases in between. Germline V CDR1 and CDR2: MDHEN, SYDVKM. There are 13 residues in the CDR3. The CDR3 DNA follows: TGTGCCAGCAGTTTAGGGCAGGCGTATGGCTACACCTTC. This encodes CASSLGQAYGYTF.

The genes are TRBV20-1 and TRBJ1-1; possibly TRBD1 for D (6 bases). Germline V CDR1 and CDR2: DFQATT, SNEGSKA (reference sequence). Trimming took off 0 bases at V and 0 bases at J, with 8 bases between the two ends. This CDR3 has 14 residues. The CDR3 DNA is TGCAGTGCTAGAGAACAGGGTATGAACACTGAAGCTTTCTTT. Translated, it gives CSAREQGMNTEAFF.

This clonotype was found a few times. The chain employs TRBV7-2 and TRBJ2-1; possibly TRBD2 for D (6 bases). CDR1 is SGHTA, CDR2 FQGNSA, per germline. V lost 1 base, J lost 0 bases, and 16 bases lay in between. The CDR3 length is 18 residues. This chain's CDR3 is CASSLGWADGGSYNEQFF. Here the CDR3 DNA reads TGTGCCAGCAGCTTAGGCTGGGCCGACGGGGGCTCCTACAATGAGCAGTTCTTC.